The T cell receptor beta chain under discussion was sequenced for a study of cytomegalovirus exposure and HLA in healthy donors. Overall study findings and caveats: Analysis was carried out at a later point, and it linked a missense DCLRE1C variant to TCR beta V- and J-gene trimming. Analyzed later, most CMV-associated TCR beta chains appeared HLA-restricted. CMV serostatus was the only recorded immune exposure for donors. Data from an earlier analysis indicated that most TCR beta V segments were productive either about 87% or about 30% of the time.

Unmatched junction bases numbered 9, after V lost 3 bases and J lost 0 bases. The V gene's germline CDR1 is LGHNT and CDR2 FRNRAP. The CDR3 spans 19 residues. This PCR relied on a set of 60 Vbeta primers and 13 Jbeta primers. Libraries were prepared by immunoSEQ multiplex PCR; TCRdb keeps only in-frame clonotypes and omits some of them. The sample consists of 100,000 to 150,000 clones, over 65% of them appearing once. A word on this clone: Its target is not known.

The sequenced sample consisted of PBMCs. The genes are TRBV12-5 and TRBJ2-1; 12 bases align to TRBD2. The TCR sequence derives from a man aged 25 to 40 in good health and CMV-seropositive. The CDR3 loop is CASGLLTGTSGFSYNEQFF. CDR3 in DNA: TGTGCTAGTGGTTTATTAACCGGGACTAGCGGGTTCTCCTACAATGAGCAGTTCTTC.